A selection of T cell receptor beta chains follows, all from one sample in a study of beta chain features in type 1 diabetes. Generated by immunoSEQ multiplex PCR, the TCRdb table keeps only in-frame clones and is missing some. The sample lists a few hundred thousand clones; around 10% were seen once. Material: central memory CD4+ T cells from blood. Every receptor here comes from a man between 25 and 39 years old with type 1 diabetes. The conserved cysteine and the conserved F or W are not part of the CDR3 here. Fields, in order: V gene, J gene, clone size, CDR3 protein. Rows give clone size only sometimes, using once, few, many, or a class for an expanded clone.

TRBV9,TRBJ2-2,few,ASSVDPDTTGELF
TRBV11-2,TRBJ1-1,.,ASSPDRGAEAF
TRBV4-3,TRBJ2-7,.,ASSLFQDRAYEQY
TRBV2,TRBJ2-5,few,ASRQSRDRQETQY
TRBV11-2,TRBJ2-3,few,ASSLRASVAPYSTDTQY
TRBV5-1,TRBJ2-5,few,ASSLAGQETTQY
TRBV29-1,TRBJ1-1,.,SSWDSGNTEAF
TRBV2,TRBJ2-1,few,ASSDRGGAGGQF
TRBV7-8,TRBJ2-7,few,ASAFGALSYEQY
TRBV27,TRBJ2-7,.,ASSIRSGQGNEQY
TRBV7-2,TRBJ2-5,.,ASSLETIEETQY
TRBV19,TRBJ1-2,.,ASSILADRDYGYT
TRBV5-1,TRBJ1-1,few,ASSSQTNTEAF
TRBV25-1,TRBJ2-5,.,ASSSHRGGEETQY
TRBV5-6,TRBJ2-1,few,ASSLGPSNEQF
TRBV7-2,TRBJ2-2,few,ASSLDRAQGLIAGELF
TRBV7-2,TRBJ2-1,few,ASSLSPSSYNEQF
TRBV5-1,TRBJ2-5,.,ASSFSHPQETQY
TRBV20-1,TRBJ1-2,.,SARGQGRT
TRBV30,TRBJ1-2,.,AWSRAAGGGGYT
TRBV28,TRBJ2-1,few,ASSLTGSSYNEQF
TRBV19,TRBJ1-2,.,ASSIEWALYGYT
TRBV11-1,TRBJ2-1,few,ASSLGGTVSYNEQF
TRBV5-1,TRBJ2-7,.,ASSFQREDEQY
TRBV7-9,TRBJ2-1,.,ASSLGGGRTYNEQF
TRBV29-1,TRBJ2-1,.,SVVGGRLNEQF
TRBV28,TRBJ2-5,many,ASSPHRQWTGQETQY
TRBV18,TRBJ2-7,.,ASSQGGYYEQY